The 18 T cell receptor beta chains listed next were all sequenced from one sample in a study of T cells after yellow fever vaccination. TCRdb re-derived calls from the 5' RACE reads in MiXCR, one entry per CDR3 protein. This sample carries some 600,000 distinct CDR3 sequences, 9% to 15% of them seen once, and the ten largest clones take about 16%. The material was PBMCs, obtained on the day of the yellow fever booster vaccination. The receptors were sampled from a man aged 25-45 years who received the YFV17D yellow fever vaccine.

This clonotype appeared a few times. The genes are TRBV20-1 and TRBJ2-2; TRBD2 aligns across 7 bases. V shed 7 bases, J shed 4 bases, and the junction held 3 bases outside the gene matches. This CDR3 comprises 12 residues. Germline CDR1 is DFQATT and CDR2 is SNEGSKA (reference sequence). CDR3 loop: CSGLATTGELFF. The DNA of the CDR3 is TGCAGTGGACTAGCTACCACCGGGGAGCTGTTTTTT.

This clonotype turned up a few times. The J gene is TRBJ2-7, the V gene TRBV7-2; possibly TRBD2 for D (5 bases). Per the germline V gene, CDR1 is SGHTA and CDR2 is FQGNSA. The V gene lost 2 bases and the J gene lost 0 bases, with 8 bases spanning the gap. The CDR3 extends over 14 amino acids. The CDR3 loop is CASSLMRDSYEQYF. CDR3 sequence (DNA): TGTGCCAGCAGCTTAATGAGGGACTCCTACGAGCAGTACTTC.

CDR3 bases: TGCAGCATCCGACAGGCACAAGAGACCCAGTACTTC. Protein: CSIRQAQETQYF. The chain uses TRBV29-1 and TRBJ2-5, with D perhaps matching TRBD1 (6 bases). The CDR3 covers 12 residues. V gave up 8 bases and J gave up 2 bases, with 12 bases separating them. Germline V gives CDR1 SQVTM, CDR2 ANQGSEA.

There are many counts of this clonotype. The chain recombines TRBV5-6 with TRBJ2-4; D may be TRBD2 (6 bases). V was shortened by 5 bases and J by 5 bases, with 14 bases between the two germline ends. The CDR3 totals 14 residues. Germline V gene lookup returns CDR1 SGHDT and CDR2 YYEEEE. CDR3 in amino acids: CASRYSGGENIQYF. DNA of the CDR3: TGTGCCAGCAGATATTCAGGAGGGGAAAACATTCAGTACTTC.

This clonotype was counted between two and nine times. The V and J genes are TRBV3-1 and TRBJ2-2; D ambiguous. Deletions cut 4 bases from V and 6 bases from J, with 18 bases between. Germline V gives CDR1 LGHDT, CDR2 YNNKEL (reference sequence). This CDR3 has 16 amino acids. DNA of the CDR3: TGTGCCAGCAGCCCACTCCGGCCGGGCGGAGCCGGGGAGCTGTTTTTT. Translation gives CASSPLRPGGAGELFF.

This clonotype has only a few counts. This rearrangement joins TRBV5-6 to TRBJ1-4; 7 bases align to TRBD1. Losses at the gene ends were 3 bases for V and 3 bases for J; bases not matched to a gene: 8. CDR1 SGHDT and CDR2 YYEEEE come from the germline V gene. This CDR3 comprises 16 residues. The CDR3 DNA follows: TGTGCCAGCAGCTCGCAAGGGACAGACCCTAATGAAAAACTGTTTTTT. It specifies CASSSQGTDPNEKLFF.

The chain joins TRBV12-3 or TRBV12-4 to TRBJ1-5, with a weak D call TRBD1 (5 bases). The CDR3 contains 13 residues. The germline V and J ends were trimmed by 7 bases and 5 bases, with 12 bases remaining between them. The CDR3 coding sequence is TGTGCCAGCACCACGCGGGGGGATCAGCCCCAGCATTTT. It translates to CASTTRGDQPQHF.

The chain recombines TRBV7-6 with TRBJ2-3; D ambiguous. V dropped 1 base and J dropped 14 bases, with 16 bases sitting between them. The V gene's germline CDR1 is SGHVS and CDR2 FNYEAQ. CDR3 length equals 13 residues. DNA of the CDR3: TGTGCCAGCAGCTTAGAAACCGGCGGAACAACGTATTTT. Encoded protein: CASSLETGGTTYF.

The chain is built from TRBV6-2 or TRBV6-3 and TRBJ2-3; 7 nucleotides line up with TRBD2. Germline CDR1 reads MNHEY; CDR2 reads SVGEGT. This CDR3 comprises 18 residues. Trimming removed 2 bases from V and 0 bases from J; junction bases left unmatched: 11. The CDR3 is CASSYPRTSETSTDTQYF. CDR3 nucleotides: TGTGCCAGCAGTTACCCCCGGACTAGTGAGACTAGCACAGATACGCAGTATTTT.

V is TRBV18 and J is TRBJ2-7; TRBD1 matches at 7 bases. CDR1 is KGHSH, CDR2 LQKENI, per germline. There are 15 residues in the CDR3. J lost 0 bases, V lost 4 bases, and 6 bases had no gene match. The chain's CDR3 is CASSLQGLSSYEQYF. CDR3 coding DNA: TGTGCCAGCTCACTACAGGGGCTAAGCTCCTACGAGCAGTACTTC.

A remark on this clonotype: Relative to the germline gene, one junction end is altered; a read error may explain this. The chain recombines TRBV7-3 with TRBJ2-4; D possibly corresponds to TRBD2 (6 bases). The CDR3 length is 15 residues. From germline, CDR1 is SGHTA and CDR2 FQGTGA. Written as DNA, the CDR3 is TGTGCCAGCAGCTTAAGTGGGGGGATTAAAAGCATTCAGTACTTC. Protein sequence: CASSLSGGIKSIQYF.

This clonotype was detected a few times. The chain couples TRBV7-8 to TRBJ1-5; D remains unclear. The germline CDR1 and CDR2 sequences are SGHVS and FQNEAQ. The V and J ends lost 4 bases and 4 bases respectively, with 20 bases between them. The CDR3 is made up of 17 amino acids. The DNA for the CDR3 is TGTGCCAGCAGCTCCAGTTTACCTAACCGAAGGAATCAGCCCCAGCATTTT. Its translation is CASSSSLPNRRNQPQHF.

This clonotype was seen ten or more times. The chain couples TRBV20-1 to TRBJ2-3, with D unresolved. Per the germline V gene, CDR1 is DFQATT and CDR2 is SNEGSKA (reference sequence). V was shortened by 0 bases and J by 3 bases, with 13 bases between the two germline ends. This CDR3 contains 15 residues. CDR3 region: CSARDLGVGTDTQYF. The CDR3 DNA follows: TGCAGTGCTAGAGATCTTGGGGTTGGGACAGATACGCAGTATTTT.

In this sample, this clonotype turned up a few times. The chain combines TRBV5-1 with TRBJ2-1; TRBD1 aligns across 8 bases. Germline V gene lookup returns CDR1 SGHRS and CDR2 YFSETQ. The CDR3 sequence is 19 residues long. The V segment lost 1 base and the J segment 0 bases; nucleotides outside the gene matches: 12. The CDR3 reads CASSLYRLGQASSYNEQFF. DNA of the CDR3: TGCGCCAGCAGCTTGTACCGACTGGGACAGGCGAGCTCCTACAATGAGCAGTTCTTC. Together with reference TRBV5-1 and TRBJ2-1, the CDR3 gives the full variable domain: KAGVTQTPRYLIKTRGQQVTLSCSPISGHRSVSWYQQTPGQGLQFLFEYFSETQRNKGNFPGRFSGRQFSNSRSEMNVSTLELGDSALYLCASSLYRLGQASSYNEQFFGPGTRLTVL.

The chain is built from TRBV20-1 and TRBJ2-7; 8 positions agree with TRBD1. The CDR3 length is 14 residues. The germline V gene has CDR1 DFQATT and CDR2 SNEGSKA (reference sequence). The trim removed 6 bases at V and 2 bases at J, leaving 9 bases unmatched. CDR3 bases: TGCAGTGCCCCCCCGGACAGGGACGCCTACGAGCAGTACTTC. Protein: CSAPPDRDAYEQYF.

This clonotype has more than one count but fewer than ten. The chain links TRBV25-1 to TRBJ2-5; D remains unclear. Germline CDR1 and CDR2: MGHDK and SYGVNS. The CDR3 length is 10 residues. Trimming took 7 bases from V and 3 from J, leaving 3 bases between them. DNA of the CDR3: TGTGCCAGCATAAAAGAGACCCAGTACTTC. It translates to CASIKETQYF.

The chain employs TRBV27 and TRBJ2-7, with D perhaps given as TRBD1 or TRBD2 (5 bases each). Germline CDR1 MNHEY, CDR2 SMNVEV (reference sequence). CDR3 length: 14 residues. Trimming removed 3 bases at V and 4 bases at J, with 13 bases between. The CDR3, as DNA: TGTGCCAGCAGTTTCTACGGGGCTGGGTACGAGCAGTACTTC. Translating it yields CASSFYGAGYEQYF.

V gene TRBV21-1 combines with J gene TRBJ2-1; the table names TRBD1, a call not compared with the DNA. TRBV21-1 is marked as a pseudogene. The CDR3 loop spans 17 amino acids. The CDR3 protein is CASGRTGFRSSYNEQFF. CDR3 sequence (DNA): TGTGCCAGCGGCCGGACGGGATTCCGAAGCTCCTACAATGAGCAGTTCTTC.